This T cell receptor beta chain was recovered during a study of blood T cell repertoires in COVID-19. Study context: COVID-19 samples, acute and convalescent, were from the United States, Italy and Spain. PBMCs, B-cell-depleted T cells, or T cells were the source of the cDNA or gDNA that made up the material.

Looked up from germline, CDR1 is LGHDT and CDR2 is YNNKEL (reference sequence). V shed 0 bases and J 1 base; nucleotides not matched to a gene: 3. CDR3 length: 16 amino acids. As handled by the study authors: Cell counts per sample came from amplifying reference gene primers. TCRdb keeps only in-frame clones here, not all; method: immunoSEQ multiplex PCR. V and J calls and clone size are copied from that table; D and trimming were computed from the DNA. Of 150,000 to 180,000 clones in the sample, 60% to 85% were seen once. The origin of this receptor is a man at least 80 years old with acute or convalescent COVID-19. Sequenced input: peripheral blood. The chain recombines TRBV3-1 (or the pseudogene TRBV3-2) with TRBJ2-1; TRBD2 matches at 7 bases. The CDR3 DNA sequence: TGTGCCAGCAGCCAAGATTCGGGGGGTTCCTACAATGAGCAGTTCTTC. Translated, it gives CASSQDSGGSYNEQFF.